This paragraph covers one T cell receptor (beta chain) sequence. Its antigen is not known. This entry comes from a study of CD4 T cells in relation to SARS-CoV-2 and coronaviruses. As for the study in general: PBMCs were cultured with antigen for roughly 11 days before TCR beta sequencing. Shared crossreactive spike epitopes were mapped to their HLA restriction.

Trimming shortened V by 5 bases and J by 7 bases, and 11 bases separated the two germline ends. The CDR3 spans 13 residues. Germline values: CDR1 SGHAT, CDR2 FQNNGV. The assay was immunoSEQ multiplex PCR, and TCRdb's table has in-frame clones only and misses some. The repertoire has around 18,000 clones, around 79% of them found once; the top ten carry roughly 31%. Before the COVID-19 pandemic, during about 2011-2019, CD4+ T cells were taken from unexposed donors. After nine to ten days of culture, CD4+ T cells were isolated. Testing used SARS-CoV-2 S/N and four cold-coronavirus spikes on unexposed-donor CD4+ T cells, cells permitting. PBMCs were plated at two million per well in IL-2-containing medium.

This TCR derives from a human donor in good health. The chain is built from TRBV11-2 and TRBJ2-2; D gene unclear. The source material was CD4+ T cells from PBMCs, cultured in vitro. CDR3 sequence (DNA): TGTGCCAGCAGCCTCCGGACCGACGGGGAGCTGTTTTTT. Translation: CASSLRTDGELFF.